This passage covers 29 T cell receptor beta chains from one sample sequenced in a study of blood T cells in healthy people across ages. It was with a sample-barcoded 5' primer and a J-beta primer mix that a second PCR of roughly 7 to 12 cycles was run. MiXCR, applied by TCRdb to the 5' RACE reads, yields one record per CDR3 protein. The sample holds about 650,000 distinct CDR3 sequences; less than 40% are singletons and the top ten take over 15%. The sequenced sample consisted of blood. Every receptor here comes from an elderly woman in good health.

The chain has TRBV5-1 and TRBJ1-1; 10 positions match TRBD1. The CDR3 sequence is 16 residues long. Germline loops: CDR1 SGHRS, CDR2 YFSETQ. The ends lost 3 bases at V and 3 bases at J; junction bases unmatched: 8. CDR3 nucleotides: TGCGCCAGCAGCTCGACAGGGGGCAGGAGGGACACTGAAGCTTTCTTT. Translating it yields CASSSTGGRRDTEAFF.

In its sample, this clonotype was seen many times. The chain employs TRBV7-2 and TRBJ2-3; 10 bases line up with TRBD2. CDR3 length equals 14 residues. The ends lost 6 bases at V and 2 bases at J; junction bases unmatched: 2. CDR1 and CDR2 from the germline V gene are SGHTA and FQGNSA. CDR3 coding DNA: TGTGCCAGCAGTACTAGCGGGACCACAGATACGCAGTATTTT. It codes for CASSTSGTTDTQYF.

The table lists this clonotype with a few counts. This sequence joins TRBV7-2 and TRBJ2-2, with 8 bases aligning to TRBD2. The CDR3 contains 16 residues. Germline V gene data show CDR1 as SGHTA and CDR2 as FQGNSA. With 5 bases clipped from V and 7 bases from J, the junction kept 12 bases outside the gene matches. The CDR3 reads CASSHTMGLGGGELFF. For the CDR3, the DNA is TGTGCCAGCAGCCACACCATGGGACTAGGGGGCGGGGAGCTGTTTTTT.

V usage is TRBV7-2 and J usage is TRBJ1-2; D remains ambiguous. The germline V and J ends were trimmed by 2 bases and 0 bases, with 7 bases remaining between them. Germline CDR1 and CDR2: SGHTA and FQGNSA. The CDR3 runs 14 residues. CDR3 loop: CASSLNSANYGYTF. The DNA for the CDR3 is TGTGCCAGCAGCTTAAATTCAGCTAACTATGGCTACACCTTC.

This chain uses TRBV7-6 with TRBJ2-1; D unresolved. Trimming shortened V by 2 bases and J by 13 bases, and 18 bases separated the two germline ends. Germline CDR1 and CDR2: SGHVS and FNYEAQ. CDR3 size: 14 residues. The CDR3, as DNA: TGTGCCAGCAGCTTAAGGGTCCAACAAGAGACCCAGTTCTTC. This gives the protein CASSLRVQQETQFF. The full variable domain, completed using reference TRBV7-6 and TRBJ2-1, is GAGVSQSPRYKVTKRGQDVALRCDPISGHVSLYWYRQALGQGPEFLTYFNYEAQQDKSGLPNDRFSAERPEGSISTLTIQRTEQRDSAMYRCASSLRVQQETQFFGPGTRLTVL.

The chain recombines TRBV29-1 with TRBJ2-1; D gene ambiguous. The J call may be wrong; the DNA end is better matched by TRBJ2-7. There are 12 residues in the CDR3. The germline V gene has CDR1 SQVTM and CDR2 ANQGSEA. The CDR3 here is CSGRASLAEQYF. The CDR3, as DNA: TGCAGCGGTCGGGCCTCTCTGGCCGAGCAGTACTTC.

This clonotype occurred a few times. The rearrangement links TRBV20-1 to TRBJ1-5; D is unresolved. In germline, CDR1 is DFQATT, CDR2 SNEGSKA (reference sequence). The CDR3 contains 16 residues. V lost 2 bases and J 0 bases, leaving 14 bases between the germline ends. The CDR3 region has the DNA TGCAGTGCTAGAACGCCAAGGGTGAATAGCAATCAGCCCCAGCATTTT. This encodes CSARTPRVNSNQPQHF.

This clonotype was counted ten times or more. The chain combines TRBV12-3 or TRBV12-4 with TRBJ2-7; D perhaps matches TRBD1 (7 bases). V dropped 5 bases and J dropped 4 bases, with 18 bases sitting between them. The CDR3 contains 15 residues. CDR3 sequence (DNA): TGTGCCAGCAGTCTCGCGGGACAGATCAATTACGAGCAGTACTTC. Its protein product is CASSLAGQINYEQYF.

J is TRBJ2-1 and V is TRBV20-1; D ambiguous. Germline-derived CDR1 and CDR2 are DFQATT and SNEGSKA (reference sequence). CDR3 length: 12 amino acids. This chain's CDR3 is CRALDGLDEQFF. The CDR3 region has the DNA TGCAGGGCCCTGGATGGGCTGGATGAGCAGTTCTTC.

The chain combines TRBV13 with TRBJ2-5; D possibly matches TRBD1 or TRBD2 (6 bases each). This CDR3 is built from 13 residues. Germline-derived CDR1 and CDR2 are PRHDT and FYEKMQ (reference sequence). Trimming left V 5 bases short and J 5 bases short, with 12 bases between. The CDR3 sequence is CASSKTRGETQYF. DNA for the CDR3: TGTGCCAGCAGCAAGACTAGGGGGGAGACCCAGTACTTC.

This chain links TRBV6-2 or TRBV6-3 with TRBJ1-1; no clear D. The CDR3 extends over 14 amino acids. V lost 0 bases, J lost 7 bases, and 12 bases lay in between. Germline loops: CDR1 MNHEY, CDR2 SVGEGT. CDR3 nucleotides: TGTGCCAGCAGTTACTCGGGTGGTTGGAGTGAAGCTTTCTTT. Translating it yields CASSYSGGWSEAFF.

This clonotype was observed a few times. The rearrangement links TRBV6-1 to TRBJ2-3; 12 positions agree with TRBD2. Germline CDR1 and CDR2: MNHNS and SASEGT. The CDR3 is 15 residues long. Unmatched junction bases numbered 7, after V lost 8 bases and J lost 4 bases. The CDR3 region has the DNA TGTGCCAGCCCCAAACTAGCGGGGGGCTCAGATACGCAGTATTTT. Translated, it gives CASPKLAGGSDTQYF.

This rearrangement joins TRBV14 to TRBJ2-5; D not certain. The J call may not be correct, given that the DNA end is closer to TRBJ2-7. The CDR3 covers 14 residues. Looked up from germline, CDR1 is SGHDN and CDR2 is FVKESK. The CDR3 protein is CASSPTLRPFEQYF. For the CDR3, the DNA is TGTGCCAGCAGCCCGACTCTTCGTCCGTTCGAGCAGTACTTC.

This clonotype was counted a few times. The CDR3, as DNA: TGCAGCGTGGAGCGGGGATCGTCCTACGAGCAGTACTTC. Its translation: CSVERGSSYEQYF. The chain couples TRBV29-1 to TRBJ2-7; TRBD2 aligns across 7 bases. The CDR3 totals 13 residues. The germline CDR1 and CDR2 sequences are SQVTM and ANQGSEA. V lost 6 bases to trimming and J lost 1 base; unmatched junction nucleotides: 6.

The V gene is TRBV9, the J gene TRBJ2-3; 7 nucleotides agree with TRBD1. Germline CDR1 SGDLS, CDR2 YYNGEE. The CDR3 totals 16 residues. After removal of 3 bases from V and 0 bases from J, the junction contained 7 bases not matched to a gene. This CDR3 is CASSATGSYSTDTQYF. CDR3 nucleotides: TGTGCCAGCAGCGCGACAGGGTCCTATAGCACAGATACGCAGTATTTT.

This clonotype was observed many times. The V and J genes are TRBV14 and TRBJ2-7; tentatively, D is TRBD2 (6 bases). V gave up 1 base and J gave up 6 bases, with 10 bases separating them. The CDR3 is 13 amino acids. The germline V gene encodes CDR1 SGHDN and CDR2 FVKESK. The CDR3 here is CASSQVQGGEQYF. DNA for the CDR3: TGTGCCAGCAGCCAAGTCCAGGGAGGCGAGCAGTACTTC.

J is TRBJ1-6 and V is TRBV7-2; D might be TRBD1 (5 bases). CDR3 size: 14 residues. Trimming took 6 bases from V and 5 from J, leaving 11 bases between them. Germline values: CDR1 SGHTA, CDR2 FQGNSA. CDR3: CASRLRGDNSPLHF. CDR3 sequence (DNA): TGTGCCAGCAGACTCCGAGGGGATAATTCACCCCTCCACTTT.

This clonotype has ten or more counts. The rearrangement joins TRBV7-6 to TRBJ2-1, with TRBD2 matching over 11 bases. J gave up 7 bases and V 1 base, and 6 bases lay outside the gene matches. Germline assignment: CDR1 SGHVS and CDR2 FNYEAQ. The CDR3 totals 16 residues. DNA of the CDR3: TGTGCCAGCAGCTTAGGTGTAGCGGGGGGGAAGAATGAGCAGTTCTTC. Translating it yields CASSLGVAGGKNEQFF. The entire variable domain, with the rest obtained from reference TRBV7-6 and TRBJ2-1, is as follows: GAGVSQSPRYKVTKRGQDVALRCDPISGHVSLYWYRQALGQGPEFLTYFNYEAQQDKSGLPNDRFSAERPEGSISTLTIQRTEQRDSAMYRCASSLGVAGGKNEQFFGPGTRLTVL.

The chain links TRBV20-1 to TRBJ2-1, with D possibly being TRBD1 (6 bases). The germline V gene has CDR1 DFQATT and CDR2 SNEGSKA (reference sequence). This CDR3 has 15 amino acids. Trimming removed 0 bases from V and 3 bases from J, with 12 bases in between. The CDR3 DNA sequence: TGCAGTGCTAGAGAGACAGGCCCACTCTACAATGAGCAGTTCTTC. Translating it yields CSARETGPLYNEQFF.

This clonotype has a count of ten or more. With a much larger clone just one base away, this may be a read error. The chain couples TRBV30 to TRBJ2-1; unclear D gene. CDR3 length: 11 amino acids. In germline, CDR1 is GTSNPN, CDR2 SVGIG (reference sequence). Trimming cost V 3 bases and J 8 bases, with 8 bases left between them. The CDR3 nucleotides read TGTGCCTGGAGGCGAGGCTATGAGCAGTTCTTC. Translating gives CAWRRGYEQFF.

CDR3 amino acids: CASSIDSSSYNEQFF. CDR3 sequence (DNA): TGTGCCAGCAGCATCGACAGTAGCTCCTACAATGAGCAGTTCTTC. V is TRBV12-3 or TRBV12-4 and J is TRBJ2-1, with a tentative D call TRBD1 (5 bases). V was pared by 6 bases and J by 0 bases, with 12 bases between. CDR3 length equals 15 residues.

This clonotype was counted a few times. The chain couples TRBV27 to TRBJ1-2, with TRBD1 identical over 9 bases. The CDR3 is 17 residues long. Germline V gene sequence: CDR1 MNHEY, CDR2 SMNVEV (reference sequence). The ends lost 5 bases at V and 2 bases at J; junction bases unmatched: 12. Written as DNA, the CDR3 is TGTGCCAGCAGTCTACAGGGGGCCCCATCTTCGAACTATGGCTACACCTTC. As protein: CASSLQGAPSSNYGYTF.

This chain links TRBV20-1 with TRBJ2-7, with D possibly matching TRBD2 (6 bases). The CDR3 spans 13 residues. From germline, CDR1 is DFQATT and CDR2 SNEGSKA (reference sequence). Trimming stripped 4 bases from V and 3 bases from J, with 13 bases between. CDR3 in amino acids: CSAKTRGLYEQYF. For the CDR3, the DNA is TGCAGTGCTAAAACACGGGGACTCTACGAGCAGTACTTC.

This clonotype was observed once. V gene TRBV24-1 combines with J gene TRBJ2-7; D possibly corresponds to TRBD2 (5 bases). CDR1 KGHDR and CDR2 SFDVKD come from the germline V gene. The ends were cut back, 10 bases at V and 4 bases at J, with 16 bases in the middle. CDR3 length: 13 amino acids. CDR3 DNA sequence: TGTGCCACAGGAGGCCCAGATTCGTACGAGCAGTACTTC. It is translated as CATGGPDSYEQYF.

With regard to this clonotype: This may arise from a read error, as a much more abundant clone is one base away. The chain joins TRBV7-2 to TRBJ1-2; D is undetermined. The germline gives CDR1 SGHTA, CDR2 FQGNSA. V dropped 5 bases and J dropped 5 bases, with 18 bases sitting between them. The CDR3 runs 15 residues. In DNA, the CDR3 is TGTGCCAGCAGCGCAGGAATTGCCTCCGGGTATGGCTACACCTTC. It encodes CASSAGIASGYGYTF.

The table lists this clonotype with a few counts. V gene TRBV11-2 combines with J gene TRBJ1-2; D not certain. This CDR3 has 14 residues. The germline V and J ends were trimmed by 1 base and 0 bases, with 6 bases remaining between them. Germline CDR1 SGHAT, CDR2 FQNNGV. CDR3 loop: CASSLVGTNYGYTF. The CDR3 DNA is TGTGCCAGCAGCTTAGTGGGAACTAACTATGGCTACACCTTC.

Ten or more counts support this clonotype. The chain has TRBV12-3 or TRBV12-4 and TRBJ2-3; 9 bases line up with TRBD2. With V trimmed by 2 bases and J by 0 bases, 3 bases remained unmatched. CDR3 length: 16 amino acids. The CDR3 DNA reads as TGTGCCAGCAGTTTACTAGCGGGGAGTAGCACAGATACGCAGTATTTT. This codes for CASSLLAGSSTDTQYF.

This sequence joins TRBV5-6 and TRBJ2-7; the match to TRBD1 covers 8 bases. Germline V lookup: CDR1 SGHDT, CDR2 YYEEEE. The CDR3 is 14 amino acids. DNA of the CDR3: TGTGTCGGCAGCGCAGACAGGGGCTGGGGCGAGCAGTACTTC. It codes for CVGSADRGWGEQYF. Based on the CDR3 plus reference TRBV5-6 and TRBJ2-7, the full variable domain is DAGVTQSPTHLIKTRGQQVTLRCSPKSGHDTVSWYQQALGQGPQFIFQYYEEEERQRGNFPDRFSGHQFPNYSSELNVNALLLGDSALYLCVGSADRGWGEQYFGPGTRLTVT.

Remarks on this clonotype: This could be a read error, since a much larger clone is one nucleotide away. The V gene is TRBV7-9, the J gene TRBJ2-1; D uncertain. Germline V lookup: CDR1 SEHNR, CDR2 FQNEAQ (reference sequence). CDR3 length equals 12 residues. CDR3 region: CACSFIGRQQFF. CDR3 nucleotide sequence: TGTGCCTGCAGCTTTATAGGCCGGCAGCAGTTCTTC. The complete variable domain, with remaining parts taken from reference TRBV7-9 and TRBJ2-1, reads DTGVSQNPRHKITKRGQNVTFRCDPISEHNRLYWYRQTLGQGPEFLTYFQNEAQLEKSRLLSDRFSAERPKGSFSTLEIQRTEQGDSAMYLCACSFIGRQQFFGPGTRLTVL.